This TCR beta chain was sequenced during a study of post-analysis software for immune sequencing data. In the study overall: Recorded subtypes: relapsing-remitting, secondary progressive, progressive-relapsing; some patients unannotated.

As to this clonotype: Antigen unknown. The junction departs from the called germline gene at one end, perhaps through a read error.

CDR1 and CDR2 from the germline V gene are MNHNS and SASEGT. The CDR3 totals 14 residues. Study results and limitations: Samples made in the same batch grouped tightly together by F measure. Those with multiple sclerosis, the patient group, showed significantly lower normalized Chao1 diversity than controls. A few TRBV segments, TRBV5-6, TRBV5-1 and TRBV20-1 among them, were found more frequent in patients than controls.

The TCR beta cDNA libraries carried unique molecular identifiers. Via MiXCR, TCRdb re-called the PCR reads, giving one row per CDR3 protein. The repertoire holds 650,000 to 850,000 distinct CDR3 sequences, with roughly 58% as singletons. Material for sequencing was blood. The sequence derives from a girl aged 5-17 years with multiple sclerosis. The chain links TRBV6-1 to TRBJ2-7; perhaps D is TRBD1 or TRBD2 (5 bases each). This CDR3 reads CTSSESGGSYEQYF. The CDR3 nucleotides are TGTACCAGCAGTGAATCTGGGGGCTCCTACGAGCAGTACTTC.